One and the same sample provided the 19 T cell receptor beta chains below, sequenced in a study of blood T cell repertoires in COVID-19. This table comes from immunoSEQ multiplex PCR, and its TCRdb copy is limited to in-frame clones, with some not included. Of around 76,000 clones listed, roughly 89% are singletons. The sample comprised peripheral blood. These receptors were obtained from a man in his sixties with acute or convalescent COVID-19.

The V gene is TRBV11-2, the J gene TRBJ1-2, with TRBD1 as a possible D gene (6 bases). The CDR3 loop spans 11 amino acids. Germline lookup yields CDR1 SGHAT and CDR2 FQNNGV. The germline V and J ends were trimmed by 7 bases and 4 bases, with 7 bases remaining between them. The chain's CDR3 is CASTGVYGYTF. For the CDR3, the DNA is TGTGCCAGCACAGGGGTCTATGGCTACACCTTC. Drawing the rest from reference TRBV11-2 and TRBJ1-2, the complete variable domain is EAGVAQSPRYKIIEKRQSVAFWCNPISGHATLYWYQQILGQGPKLLIQFQNNGVVDDSQLPKDRFSAERLKGVDSTLKIQPAKLEDSAVYLCASTGVYGYTFGSGTRLTVV.

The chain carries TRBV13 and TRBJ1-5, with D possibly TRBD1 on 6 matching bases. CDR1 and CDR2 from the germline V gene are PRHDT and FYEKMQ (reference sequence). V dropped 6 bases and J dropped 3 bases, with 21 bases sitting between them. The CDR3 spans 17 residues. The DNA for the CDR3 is TGTGCCAGCAGTTTCGGACAGCCTTATATACTCAATCAGCCCCAGCATTTT. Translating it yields CASSFGQPYILNQPQHF. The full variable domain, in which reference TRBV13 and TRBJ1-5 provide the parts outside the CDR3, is AAGVIQSPRHLIKEKRETATLKCYPIPRHDTVYWYQQGPGQDPQFLISFYEKMQSDKGSIPDRFSAQQFSDYHSELNMSSLELGDSALYFCASSFGQPYILNQPQHFGDGTRLSIL.

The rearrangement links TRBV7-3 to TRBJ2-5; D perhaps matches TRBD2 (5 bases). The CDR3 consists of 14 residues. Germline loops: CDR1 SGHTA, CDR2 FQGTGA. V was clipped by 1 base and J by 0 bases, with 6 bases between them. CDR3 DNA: TGTGCCAGCAGCTTAAACGGGAACCAAGAGACCCAGTACTTC. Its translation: CASSLNGNQETQYF.

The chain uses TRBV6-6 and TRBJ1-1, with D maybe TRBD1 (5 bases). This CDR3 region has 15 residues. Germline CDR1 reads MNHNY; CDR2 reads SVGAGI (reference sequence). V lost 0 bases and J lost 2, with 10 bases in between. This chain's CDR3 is CASSYSYQGNTEAFF. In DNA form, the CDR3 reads TGTGCCAGCAGTTACTCTTACCAGGGAAACACTGAAGCTTTCTTT.

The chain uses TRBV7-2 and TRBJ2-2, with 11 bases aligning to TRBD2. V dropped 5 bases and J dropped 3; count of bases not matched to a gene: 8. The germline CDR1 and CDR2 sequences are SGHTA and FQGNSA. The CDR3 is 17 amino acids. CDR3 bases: TGTGCCAGCAGCCAAATAGCGGGAGGGCCTGACACCGGGGAGCTGTTTTTT. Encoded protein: CASSQIAGGPDTGELFF.

The CDR3, as DNA: TGTGCCAGCAGTTTTCGGACAGCTAATTACCATTCCTACGAGCAGTACTTC. Its translation: CASSFRTANYHSYEQYF. The rearrangement uses TRBV27 and TRBJ2-7; the D gene is possibly TRBD1 (6 bases). With 3 bases removed from V and 1 base from J, the gap between germline ends came to 19 bases. This CDR3 spans 17 amino acids. Germline V lookup: CDR1 MNHEY, CDR2 SMNVEV (reference sequence).

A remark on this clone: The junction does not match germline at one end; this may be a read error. CDR3 nucleotides: TGTGCCAGCAGCTTAGCGCAGGATACTGCCTTC. Translation gives CASSLAQDTAF. J is TRBJ1-2 and V is TRBV11-1; D not resolved. Looked up from germline, CDR1 is SGHAT and CDR2 is FQDESV (reference sequence). CDR3 length: 11 residues.

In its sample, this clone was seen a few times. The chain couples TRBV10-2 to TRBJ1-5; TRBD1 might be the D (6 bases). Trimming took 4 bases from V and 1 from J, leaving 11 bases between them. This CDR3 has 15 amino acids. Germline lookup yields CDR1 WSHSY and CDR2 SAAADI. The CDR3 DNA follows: TGCGCCAGCAGTGGAACAGGGAGCAGCAATCAGCCCCAGCATTTT. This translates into CASSGTGSSNQPQHF.

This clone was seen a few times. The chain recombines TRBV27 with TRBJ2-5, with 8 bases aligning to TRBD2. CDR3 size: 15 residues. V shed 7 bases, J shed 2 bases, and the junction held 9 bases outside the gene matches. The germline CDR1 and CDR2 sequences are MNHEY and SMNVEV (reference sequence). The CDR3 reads CASTVAGNGQETQYF. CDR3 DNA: TGTGCCAGCACGGTAGCGGGGAATGGTCAAGAGACCCAGTACTTC.

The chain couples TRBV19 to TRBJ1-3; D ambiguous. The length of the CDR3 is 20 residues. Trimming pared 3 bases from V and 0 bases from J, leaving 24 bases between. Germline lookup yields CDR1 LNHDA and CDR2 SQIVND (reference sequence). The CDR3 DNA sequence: TGTGCCAGTAGTATTCCCGGTATGTTTGCGCCCCAAAGCTCTGGAAACACCATATATTTT. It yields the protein CASSIPGMFAPQSSGNTIYF.

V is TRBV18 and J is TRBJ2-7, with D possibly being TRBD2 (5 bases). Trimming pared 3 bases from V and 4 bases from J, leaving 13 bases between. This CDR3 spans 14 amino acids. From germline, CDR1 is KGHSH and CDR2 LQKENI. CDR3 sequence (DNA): TGTGCCAGCTCACCTAACAAGGACTCGTACGAGCAGTACTTC. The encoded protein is CASSPNKDSYEQYF.

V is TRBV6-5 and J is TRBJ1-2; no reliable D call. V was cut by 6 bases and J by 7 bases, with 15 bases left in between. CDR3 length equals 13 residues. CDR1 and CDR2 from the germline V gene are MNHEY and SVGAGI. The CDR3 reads CASSPREVGGYTF. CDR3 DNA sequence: TGTGCCAGCAGCCCCCGGGAAGTAGGTGGCTACACCTTC.

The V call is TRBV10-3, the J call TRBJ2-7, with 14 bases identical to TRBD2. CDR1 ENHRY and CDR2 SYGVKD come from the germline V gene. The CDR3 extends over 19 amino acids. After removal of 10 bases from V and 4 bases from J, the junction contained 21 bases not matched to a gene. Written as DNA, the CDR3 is TGTGCCAGTCTACCGGGACAGGGACTAGCGGGAGAAACGAGGTACGAGCAGTACTTC. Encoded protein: CASLPGQGLAGETRYEQYF.

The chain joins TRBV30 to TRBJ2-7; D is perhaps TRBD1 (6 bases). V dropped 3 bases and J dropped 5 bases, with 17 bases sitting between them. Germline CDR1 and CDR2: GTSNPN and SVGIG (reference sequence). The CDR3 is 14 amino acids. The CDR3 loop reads CAWRSLGAVHEQYF. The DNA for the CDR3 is TGTGCCTGGAGGTCTTTGGGGGCGGTTCACGAGCAGTACTTC.

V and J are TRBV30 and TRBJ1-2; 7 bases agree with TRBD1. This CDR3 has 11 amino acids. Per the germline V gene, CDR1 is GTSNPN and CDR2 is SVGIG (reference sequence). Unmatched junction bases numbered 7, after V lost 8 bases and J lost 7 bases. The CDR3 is CAALRQGGYTF. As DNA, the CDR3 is TGTGCCGCCTTACGACAGGGTGGCTACACCTTC.

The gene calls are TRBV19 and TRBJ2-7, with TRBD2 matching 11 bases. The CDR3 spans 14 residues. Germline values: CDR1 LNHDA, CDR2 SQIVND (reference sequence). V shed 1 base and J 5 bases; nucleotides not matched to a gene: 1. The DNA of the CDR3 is TGTGCCAGTAGTATAGTACTAGCGGGGGACGAGCAGTACTTC. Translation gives CASSIVLAGDEQYF.

CDR3 DNA sequence: TGTGCCAGCAGTTTAGAGACAGGGCTTGAGCAGTACTTC. This encodes CASSLETGLEQYF. This chain links TRBV12-3 or TRBV12-4 with TRBJ2-7, with TRBD1 identical over 7 bases. V lost 1 base and J lost 7; bases outside the gene matches: 4. The CDR3 consists of 13 residues.

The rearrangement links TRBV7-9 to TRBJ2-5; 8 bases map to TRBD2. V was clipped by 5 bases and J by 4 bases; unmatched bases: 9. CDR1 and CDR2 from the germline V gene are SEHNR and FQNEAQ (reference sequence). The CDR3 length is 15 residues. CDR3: CASSQTGGAAETQYF. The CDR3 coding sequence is TGTGCCAGCAGCCAGACCGGGGGGGCTGCAGAGACCCAGTACTTC.

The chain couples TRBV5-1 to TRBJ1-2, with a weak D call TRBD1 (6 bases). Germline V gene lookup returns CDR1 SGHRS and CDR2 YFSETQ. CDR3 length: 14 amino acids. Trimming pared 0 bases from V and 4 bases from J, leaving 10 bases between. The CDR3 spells CASSLEAGAYGYTF. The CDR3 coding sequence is TGCGCCAGCAGCTTGGAGGCAGGGGCCTATGGCTACACCTTC.